The present T cell receptor (beta chain) was sequenced within a study of cytomegalovirus exposure and HLA in healthy donors. The PCR made use of 60 Vbeta and 13 Jbeta primers. Using immunoSEQ multiplex PCR, the repertoire was profiled, and TCRdb retains in-frame clones only, with some absent. Here the sample spans fewer than 200,000 clones, 65% to 90% being singletons. CDR3 length equals 14 residues. Germline V CDR1 and CDR2: SGHDT, YYEEEE. Trimming left V 4 bases short and J 4 bases short, with 12 bases between. V usage is TRBV5-6 and J usage is TRBJ1-3, with D unclear. Sample: PBMCs. The receptor was derived from a man in his forties or fifties in good health and CMV-seropositive. CDR3 nucleotides: TGTGCCAGCAGCCCCTCAGGATTGGGAAACACCATATATTTT. It encodes CASSPSGLGNTIYF. Filled out from reference TRBV5-6 and TRBJ1-3, the complete variable domain reads DAGVTQSPTHLIKTRGQQVTLRCSPKSGHDTVSWYQQALGQGPQFIFQYYEEEERQRGNFPDRFSGHQFPNYSSELNVNALLLGDSALYLCASSPSGLGNTIYFGEGSWLTVV.